This T cell receptor beta chain comes out of a study of blood T cell repertoires in COVID-19. About the study: Collection of acute and convalescent COVID-19 samples took place in the United States, Italy and Spain. PBMCs, B-cell-depleted T cells, or T cells provided the cDNA or gDNA that made up the material.

Germline lookup yields CDR1 SGHRS and CDR2 YFSETQ. Trimming cost V 0 bases and J 5 bases, with 10 bases left between them. The length of the CDR3 is 14 residues. Source study methods: Amplification from reference gene primers served as the basis for estimated nucleated cell counts. The table came from immunoSEQ multiplex PCR; TCRdb's copy has only in-frame clones and leaves some out. V, J and clone size are taken as reported in that table, and D and trimming were inferred from the DNA itself. This sample carries 89,000 or so clones, more than 75% of them seen once, and the ten largest clones take under 8.5%.

The genes are TRBV5-1 and TRBJ2-3, with TRBD1 as a possible D gene (6 bases). The TCR comes from a man between 45 and 60 years old with active COVID-19. Sequencing was done on a sample of peripheral blood. Written as DNA, the CDR3 is TGCGCCAGCAGCTTGGTAGCAGGGGAAGATACGCAGTATTTT. It codes for CASSLVAGEDTQYF.